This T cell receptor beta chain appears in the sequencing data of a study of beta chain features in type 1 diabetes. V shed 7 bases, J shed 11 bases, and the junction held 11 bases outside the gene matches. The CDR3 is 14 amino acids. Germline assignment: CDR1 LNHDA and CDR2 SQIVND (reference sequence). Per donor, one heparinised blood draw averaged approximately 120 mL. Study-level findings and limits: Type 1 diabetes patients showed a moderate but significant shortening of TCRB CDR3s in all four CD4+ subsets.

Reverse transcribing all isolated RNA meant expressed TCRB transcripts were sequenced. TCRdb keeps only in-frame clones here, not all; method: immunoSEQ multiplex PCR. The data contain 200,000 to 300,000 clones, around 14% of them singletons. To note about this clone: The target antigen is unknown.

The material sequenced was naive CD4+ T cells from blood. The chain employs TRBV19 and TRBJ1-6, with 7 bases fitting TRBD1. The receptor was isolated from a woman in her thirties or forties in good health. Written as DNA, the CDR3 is TGTGCCAGTAATTCGGACAGGTCTCGGGCACCCCTCCACTTT. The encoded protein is CASNSDRSRAPLHF.